This TCR beta chain was found in a study of T cell repertoires in cytomegalovirus infection. Study-wide results and limits: Adding up the frequency of public TCR beta families identified people who carried CMV plus the relevant HLA.

On this clonotype itself: The antigen remains undetermined.

MiXCR, run by TCRdb on the reads, gives a single entry per CDR3 protein. Of 830,000 or so distinct CDR3 sequences in the sample, approximately 32% are singletons; the top ten hold roughly 12%. CDR1 is MNHEY, CDR2 SVGAGI, per germline. CDR3 length equals 14 residues. The V end lost 2 bases, the J end lost 4 bases, and 11 bases lay between the germline ends. The sequence came from a human donor in good health (CMV status not recorded). Some clones in this sample may be carry-over from other donors' samples. Sequenced material: cultured CD8+ T cells from PBMCs, taken from culture after CMV antigen stimulation. The chain carries TRBV6-5 and TRBJ1-1; D remains unclear. CDR3 residues: CASSYRALGTEAFF. The CDR3 bases are TGTGCCAGCAGTTACCGAGCCCTGGGCACTGAAGCTTTCTTT.